The 30 T cell receptor beta chains in this list originate from one sample, sequenced in a study of coeliac disease. Sequencing used immunoSEQ multiplex PCR; TCRdb keeps in-frame clones, though not all of them. The data hold a few thousand clones, with less than 70% observed a single time. Material: intraepithelial lymphocytes from the gut. The receptor source for this set is a human donor with active celiac disease.

The rearrangement uses TRBV30 and TRBJ2-7, with D maybe TRBD1 (5 bases). The CDR3 has 13 residues. CDR1 GTSNPN and CDR2 SVGIG come from the germline V gene (reference sequence). Trimming stripped 5 bases from V and 7 bases from J, with 18 bases between. CDR3 DNA sequence: TGTGCCTGGGGAATACAAGGGGTACGAGAGCAGTACTTC. Translation gives CAWGIQGVREQYF.

This clone was recorded only once. This chain connects TRBV18 to TRBJ2-7, with a weak D call TRBD1 (5 bases). V lost 4 bases and J lost 0, with 10 bases in between. The CDR3 runs to 14 residues. Germline V gene data show CDR1 as KGHSH and CDR2 as LQKENI. For the CDR3, the DNA is TGTGCCAGCTCACGGCCAGGGAACTCCTACGAGCAGTACTTC. Translation gives CASSRPGNSYEQYF.

This clone occurred a few times. The chain joins TRBV4-3 to TRBJ2-7; possible D gene TRBD2, 6 bases. CDR1 and CDR2 from the germline V gene are LGHNA and YSLEER. CDR3 length: 16 amino acids. V shed 0 bases and J shed 0 bases, with 12 bases lying between them. The CDR3, as DNA: TGCGCCAGCAGCCAAGATTTGTGGGAGGACTCCTACGAGCAGTACTTC. Its translation is CASSQDLWEDSYEQYF.

The chain links TRBV7-2 to TRBJ2-7; 8 bases align to TRBD1. V trimming: 5 bases; J trimming: 4 bases; junction bases outside the gene matches: 7. Germline V gives CDR1 SGHTA, CDR2 FQGNSA. The CDR3 contains 14 residues. The CDR3 region has the DNA TGTGCCAGCAGCAGAGGACAGGGCCGATACGAGCAGTACTTC. Protein sequence: CASSRGQGRYEQYF.

The chain is built from TRBV9 and TRBJ1-4; TRBD1 might be the D (5 bases). V lost 0 bases and J lost 6, with 15 bases in between. The germline V gene encodes CDR1 SGDLS and CDR2 YYNGEE. This CDR3 region has 16 residues. CDR3 sequence (DNA): TGTGCCAGCAGCGTAGGGCCCAGCGGAGGGGATGAAAAACTGTTTTTT. Its protein product is CASSVGPSGGDEKLFF.

This clone was observed a handful of times. The rearrangement links TRBV4-2 to TRBJ1-1; D gene ambiguous. CDR3 length equals 16 residues. The germline V and J ends were trimmed by 4 bases and 0 bases, with 15 bases remaining between them. Per germline, CDR1 LGHNA and CDR2 YNFKEQ. The CDR3: CASSPPPGSMNTEAFF. Written as DNA, the CDR3 is TGTGCCAGCAGCCCCCCCCCGGGGAGCATGAACACTGAAGCTTTCTTT.

This clone was counted only a few times. The V gene is TRBV7-8, the J gene TRBJ1-3; the match to TRBD1 covers 8 bases. Trimming at V came to 2 bases and at J to 2 bases, leaving 5 bases not matched to a gene. The CDR3 is 16 residues long. The germline V gene encodes CDR1 SGHVS and CDR2 FQNEAQ. The CDR3 is CASSLWQGAAGNTIYF. DNA of the CDR3: TGTGCCAGCAGCTTATGGCAGGGGGCCGCTGGAAACACCATATATTTT.

The chain has TRBV4-3 and TRBJ2-7; TRBD1 agrees at 8 bases. Germline assignment: CDR1 LGHNA and CDR2 YSLEER. The CDR3 has 15 amino acids. Trimming at V came to 0 bases and at J to 7 bases, leaving 8 bases not matched to a gene. In nucleotides, the CDR3 is TGCGCCAGCAGCCAAGATGGGACAGGTGGATGGGAGCAGTACTTC. It encodes CASSQDGTGGWEQYF.

The J gene is TRBJ1-2, the V gene TRBV18; possibly TRBD1 for D (6 bases). CDR3 length: 15 amino acids. Germline-derived CDR1 and CDR2 are KGHSH and LQKENI. Trimming took off 3 bases at V and 4 bases at J, with 15 bases between the two ends. CDR3 amino acids: CASSPTGSTIYGYTF. For the CDR3, the DNA is TGTGCCAGCTCACCGACAGGCTCAACTATCTATGGCTACACCTTC.

V gene TRBV7-2 combines with J gene TRBJ2-5, with D tentatively TRBD2 (7 bases). Germline V gene sequence: CDR1 SGHTA, CDR2 FQGNSA. V shed 4 bases and J shed 5 bases, with 17 bases lying between them. The CDR3 has 15 amino acids. DNA for the CDR3: TGTGCCAGCAGCTCCCGTGGGAGGGGGATGGAGACCCAGTACTTC. The encoded protein is CASSSRGRGMETQYF.

The chain combines TRBV14 with TRBJ1-6; TRBD1 matches at 7 bases. The CDR3 consists of 17 residues. The V gene end was trimmed by 1 base and the J gene end by 6 bases; junction bases not matched to a gene: 9. The germline V gene has CDR1 SGHDN and CDR2 FVKESK. This chain's CDR3 is CASSQGFQGVLNSPLHF. The CDR3 DNA reads as TGTGCCAGCAGCCAAGGATTCCAGGGGGTTCTTAATTCACCCCTCCACTTT. Together with reference TRBV14 and TRBJ1-6, the CDR3 gives the full variable domain: EAGVTQFPSHSVIEKGQTVTLRCDPISGHDNLYWYRRVMGKEIKFLLHFVKESKQDESGMPNNRFLAERTGGTYSTLKVQPAELEDSGVYFCASSQGFQGVLNSPLHFGNGTRLTVT.

A note on this clone: The junction shows a germline mismatch at one end, possibly a read error. Other DNA sequences in this specimen translate into the identical CDR3. V usage is TRBV10-3 and J usage is TRBJ2-1; 10 bases match TRBD2. CDR1 ENHRY and CDR2 SYGVKD come from the germline V gene. The CDR3 loop spans 17 amino acids. CDR3 residues: CAISVSGLAVPYNEQFF. The CDR3 nucleotides are TGCGCCATCAGTGTCTCCGGACTAGCGGTTCCCTACAATGAGCAGTTCTTC.

The chain couples TRBV5-4 to TRBJ2-1, with 10 nucleotides matching TRBD2. Trimming removed 2 bases from V and 6 bases from J; junction bases left unmatched: 8. In germline, CDR1 is SGHNT, CDR2 YYREEE (reference sequence). The CDR3 extends over 16 amino acids. The CDR3 region is CASSLGAGGPRNEQFF. The CDR3 DNA reads as TGTGCCAGCAGCTTAGGAGCGGGAGGGCCCCGCAATGAGCAGTTCTTC.

This chain joins TRBV5-1 and TRBJ2-1, with 9 positions matching TRBD1. The V gene end was trimmed by 3 bases and the J gene end by 7 bases; junction bases not matched to a gene: 8. This CDR3 region has 15 residues. CDR1 SGHRS and CDR2 YFSETQ come from the germline V gene. The CDR3 bases are TGCGCCAGCAGCTGGGGGGACAGGGTTAGAAATGAGCAGTTCTTC. Amino acids: CASSWGDRVRNEQFF.

This chain links TRBV6-1 with TRBJ1-1, with D uncertain. V was trimmed by 1 base and J by 3 bases, leaving 15 bases between them. CDR1 MNHNS and CDR2 SASEGT come from the germline V gene. This CDR3 is built from 16 residues. The CDR3 protein is CASSEGLTAGHTEAFF. The CDR3 DNA is TGTGCCAGCAGTGAAGGTCTCACGGCGGGTCACACTGAAGCTTTCTTT.

The chain combines TRBV7-2 with TRBJ2-5; the match to TRBD2 covers 10 bases. CDR1 is SGHTA and CDR2 is FQGNSA in the germline V gene. J was trimmed by 5 bases and V by 4 bases; bases with no gene match: 7. CDR3 length equals 15 residues. The CDR3 nucleotides read TGTGCCAGCAGCTCAAGCGGGAGGGCGGGGGAGACCCAGTACTTC. Amino acids: CASSSSGRAGETQYF.

V and J are TRBV13 and TRBJ2-3; no definite D call. CDR1 and CDR2 (germline): PRHDT, FYEKMQ (reference sequence). This CDR3 is built from 12 residues. The V and J ends lost 4 bases and 2 bases respectively, with 4 bases between them. CDR3 DNA: TGTGCCAGCAGCTCAAACACAGATACGCAGTATTTT. Protein sequence: CASSSNTDTQYF. Looking up the rest from reference TRBV13 and TRBJ2-3 gives the full variable domain: AAGVIQSPRHLIKEKRETATLKCYPIPRHDTVYWYQQGPGQDPQFLISFYEKMQSDKGSIPDRFSAQQFSDYHSELNMSSLELGDSALYFCASSSNTDTQYFGPGTRLTVL.

The chain recombines TRBV6-5 with TRBJ2-5; D unresolved. The CDR3 totals 14 residues. Trimming left V 2 bases short and J 0 bases short, with 7 bases between. CDR1 and CDR2 from the germline V gene are MNHEY and SVGAGI. CDR3 DNA: TGTGCCAGCAGTTACGTCCCGGACCAAGAGACCCAGTACTTC. This sequence encodes CASSYVPDQETQYF.

The J gene is TRBJ2-2, the V gene TRBV10-2, with D possibly matching TRBD2 (6 bases). The V end lost 6 bases, the J end lost 4 bases, and 15 bases lay between the germline ends. This CDR3 spans 15 amino acids. Germline V lookup: CDR1 WSHSY, CDR2 SAAADI. CDR3 DNA sequence: TGCGCCAGCAGGCCAGTCGGGACTTTCACCGGGGAGCTGTTTTTT. It translates to CASRPVGTFTGELFF.

V gene TRBV6-5 combines with J gene TRBJ2-1; 9 bases fit TRBD2. Germline V gene data show CDR1 as MNHEY and CDR2 as SVGAGI. V trimming: 3 bases; J trimming: 7 bases; junction bases outside the gene matches: 7. The CDR3 has 15 residues. The chain's CDR3 is CASSYLAGSLNEQFF. In nucleotides, the CDR3 is TGTGCCAGCAGTTATCTAGCGGGGTCCTTGAATGAGCAGTTCTTC.

The chain combines TRBV4-1 with TRBJ2-1; a weak D match, TRBD2 (6 bases). Germline CDR1 is MGHRA and CDR2 is YSYEKL. Trimming cost V 0 bases and J 2 bases, with 14 bases left between them. This CDR3 has 17 amino acids. The CDR3 spells CASSQESMRGTYNEQFF. The CDR3, as DNA: TGCGCCAGCAGCCAAGAAAGTATGCGGGGTACCTACAATGAGCAGTTCTTC.

Details on this clone: The germline gene is not matched at one end of the junction; a read error may be the cause. The chain uses TRBV15 and TRBJ1-5; the D gene is possibly TRBD1 (6 bases). The CDR3 runs to 20 residues. Germline V lookup: CDR1 LNHNV, CDR2 YYDKDF (reference sequence). The CDR3 loop is CPTSPASTGGLGYSNQPQHF. Written as DNA, the CDR3 is TGTCCCACCAGTCCCGCCTCGACAGGAGGACTTGGTTATAGCAATCAGCCCCAGCATTTT.

The rearrangement links TRBV7-7 to TRBJ2-5, with 7 bases lining up with TRBD2. V shed 2 bases, J shed 4 bases, and the junction held 10 bases outside the gene matches. Germline values: CDR1 SSHAT, CDR2 FNYEAQ (reference sequence). This CDR3 is built from 16 residues. The CDR3 sequence: CASSLYIWERGETQYF. CDR3 DNA sequence: TGTGCCAGCAGCTTATACATCTGGGAGCGGGGAGAGACCCAGTACTTC.

This clone is medium-sized by share. V gene TRBV27 combines with J gene TRBJ2-7, with D maybe TRBD2 (5 bases). In germline, CDR1 is MNHEY, CDR2 SMNVEV (reference sequence). Deletions cut 7 bases from V and 5 bases from J, with 9 bases between. CDR3 length: 11 residues. CDR3 residues: CASKRGNEQYF. DNA for the CDR3: TGTGCCAGCAAGAGAGGGAACGAGCAGTACTTC.

This sequence joins TRBV7-2 and TRBJ2-4, with 8 bases that match TRBD1. Germline CDR1 and CDR2: SGHTA and FQGNSA. This CDR3 contains 17 residues. V shed 1 base, J shed 0 bases, and the junction held 5 bases outside the gene matches. The CDR3 region has the DNA TGTGCCAGCAGCTTAGGTTTAGGACAGGGAGCCAAAAACATTCAGTACTTC. Protein product: CASSLGLGQGAKNIQYF.

CDR3 protein: CASSSGGIYEQYF. The DNA for the CDR3 is TGTGCCAGCAGCTCGGGGGGGATCTACGAGCAGTACTTC. The chain combines TRBV7-9 with TRBJ2-7; 8 bases match TRBD2. Germline CDR1 reads SEHNR; CDR2 reads FQNEAQ (reference sequence). Trimming removed 4 bases from V and 3 bases from J; junction bases left unmatched: 2. This CDR3 spans 13 amino acids.

The rearrangement uses TRBV5-3 and TRBJ2-1; D might be TRBD1 (5 bases). TRBV5-3 is an open reading frame whose function is uncertain. The V gene lost 0 bases and the J gene lost 5 bases, with 18 bases spanning the gap. The CDR3 loop spans 17 amino acids. The CDR3 protein is CARSLVGARIIHNEQFF. Written as DNA, the CDR3 is TGTGCCAGAAGCTTGGTAGGGGCCCGAATTATCCACAATGAGCAGTTCTTC.

The CDR3, as DNA: TGTGCCACCAGCAGGAGTAGCGGGAGTTGGGAGCAGTTCTTC. This translates into CATSRSSGSWEQFF. This chain connects TRBV15 to TRBJ2-1; 9 bases match TRBD2. Germline-derived CDR1 and CDR2 are LNHNV and YYDKDF (reference sequence). Unmatched junction bases numbered 7, after V lost 3 bases and J lost 10 bases. This CDR3 has 14 amino acids.

This rearrangement joins TRBV19 to TRBJ2-1, with 12 bases fitting TRBD2. The CDR3 covers 13 residues. Germline lookup yields CDR1 LNHDA and CDR2 SQIVND (reference sequence). The junction had 2 bases not matched to a gene; V was cut back by 7 bases and J by 7 bases. The CDR3 coding sequence is TGTGCCAGTAATCTAGCGGGAGGGAATGAGCAGTTCTTC. It specifies CASNLAGGNEQFF.

The sample holds a few counts of this clone. This chain connects TRBV5-1 to TRBJ1-2; weak D call: TRBD1 (5 bases). The V end lost 1 base, the J end lost 1 base, and 8 bases lay between the germline ends. Germline V CDR1 and CDR2: SGHRS, YFSETQ. The CDR3 is made up of 14 amino acids. CDR3 coding DNA: TGCGCCAGCAGCTTGACAGGAGTTAACTATGGCTACACCTTC. It is translated as CASSLTGVNYGYTF.